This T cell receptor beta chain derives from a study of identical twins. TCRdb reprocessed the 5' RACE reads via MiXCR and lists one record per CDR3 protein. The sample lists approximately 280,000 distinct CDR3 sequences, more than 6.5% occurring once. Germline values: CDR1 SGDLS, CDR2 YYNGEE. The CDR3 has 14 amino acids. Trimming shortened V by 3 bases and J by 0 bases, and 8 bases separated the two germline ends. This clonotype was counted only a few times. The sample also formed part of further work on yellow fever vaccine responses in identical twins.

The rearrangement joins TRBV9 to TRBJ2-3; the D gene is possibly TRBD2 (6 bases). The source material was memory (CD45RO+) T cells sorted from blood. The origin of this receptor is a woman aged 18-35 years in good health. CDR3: CASSESGSTDTQYF. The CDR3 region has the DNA TGTGCCAGCAGCGAGAGCGGGAGCACAGATACGCAGTATTTT. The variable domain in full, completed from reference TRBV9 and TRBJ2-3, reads DSGVTQTPKHLITATGQRVTLRCSPRSGDLSVYWYQQSLDQGLQFLIQYYNGEERAKGNILERFSAQQFPDLHSELNLSSLELGDSALYFCASSESGSTDTQYFGPGTRLTVL.